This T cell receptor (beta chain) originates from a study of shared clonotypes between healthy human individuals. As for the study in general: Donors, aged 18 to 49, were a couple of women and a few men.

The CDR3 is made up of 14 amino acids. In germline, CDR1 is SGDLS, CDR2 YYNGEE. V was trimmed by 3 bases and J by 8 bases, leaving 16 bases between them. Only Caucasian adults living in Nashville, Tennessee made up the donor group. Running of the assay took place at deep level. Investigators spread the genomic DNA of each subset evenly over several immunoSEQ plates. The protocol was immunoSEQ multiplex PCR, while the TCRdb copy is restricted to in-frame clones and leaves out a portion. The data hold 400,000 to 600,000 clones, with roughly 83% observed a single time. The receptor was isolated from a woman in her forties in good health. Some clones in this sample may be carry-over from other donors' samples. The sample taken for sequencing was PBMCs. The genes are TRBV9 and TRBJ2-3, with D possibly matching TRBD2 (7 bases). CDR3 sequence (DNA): TGTGCCAGCAGCGGAGGTGGCGGGGGCCTTACGCAGTATTTT. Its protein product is CASSGGGGGLTQYF.